This T cell receptor (beta chain) was found in a study of T cells after yellow fever vaccination. Overall study: Those fractions that held only low numbers of cells were prepared using the SMART-Seq v4 Ultra Low Input RNA kit.

This clonotype was recorded many times. Its antigen remains unknown. This CDR3 region has 12 residues. V was pared by 2 bases and J by 8 bases, with 3 bases of the junction left unmatched. The germline V gene has CDR1 DFQATT and CDR2 SNEGSKA (reference sequence). TCRdb reprocessed the 5' RACE reads with MiXCR, giving one entry per CDR3 protein. The sample includes around 400,000 distinct CDR3 sequences, 11% of them seen just once. Points from the study as a whole: Highly abundant clonotypes carried over from the bulk population could end up in FACS-sorted repertoires as contaminants. CD4 and CD8 compartments shared a small share of clonotypes. Once the booster was given, most primary-vaccination clones reappeared, at just over 95% for CD4 and more than 85% for CD8.

The sample consisted of PBMCs, taken on the day of the first yellow fever vaccination. The TCR was taken from a man younger than 35 who received the YFV17D yellow fever vaccine. The chain is built from TRBV20-1 and TRBJ1-1; 9 bases are a match to TRBD1. The CDR3 DNA reads as TGCAGTGCTAGAAGGACAGGGGAGGAAGCTTTCTTT. Translated, it gives CSARRTGEEAFF.